These 15 T cell receptor beta chains were all obtained from the same sample, sequenced in a study of T-cell reconstitution after alpha-beta-depleted transplantation in children. Library preparation (for TCRbeta) was performed with unique molecular identifiers. TCRdb fed the PCR reads into MiXCR, producing one record per CDR3 protein. The data hold 490,000 or so distinct CDR3 sequences, with roughly 10% observed a single time. The specimen comprised PBMCs, sampled before TCRalphabeta/CD19-depleted stem cell transplant. The receptors derive from a child younger than 10 with inherited bone marrow failure, due to receive a stem cell transplant.

This clonotype has a handful of counts. This rearrangement joins TRBV7-9 to TRBJ2-1; no clear D gene. The germline V and J ends were trimmed by 5 bases and 9 bases, with 11 bases remaining between them. Germline V gene sequence: CDR1 SEHNR, CDR2 FQNEAQ (reference sequence). This CDR3 is built from 12 residues. The DNA of the CDR3 is TGTGCCAGCAGCCCGGACCCCGGTGAGCAGTTCTTC. Protein: CASSPDPGEQFF.

This clonotype was counted ten times or more. The chain carries TRBV5-5 and TRBJ2-1, with 9 nucleotides matching TRBD2. Germline values: CDR1 SGHKS, CDR2 YYEKEE (reference sequence). V gave up 0 bases and J gave up 1 base; unmatched junction bases: 5. The CDR3 has 17 amino acids. The CDR3, as DNA: TGTGCCAGCAGCTTGGTTGCTAGCGGGGTTTCCTACAATGAGCAGTTCTTC. Its protein is CASSLVASGVSYNEQFF.

This clonotype appeared many times. The chain has TRBV14 and TRBJ2-7, with 10 bases matching TRBD1. CDR1 is SGHDN and CDR2 is FVKESK in the germline V gene. V lost 3 bases to trimming and J lost 4 bases; unmatched junction nucleotides: 9. This CDR3 contains 16 residues. CDR3 sequence (DNA): TGTGCCAGCAGCCAGGGGGCCCCGGGACAGGGGTACGAGCAGTACTTC. This codes for CASSQGAPGQGYEQYF.

This clonotype came up many times. The rearrangement links TRBV25-1 to TRBJ2-5; D unclear. V was cut by 2 bases and J by 7 bases, with 14 bases left in between. The CDR3 runs 14 residues. Germline lookup yields CDR1 MGHDK and CDR2 SYGVNS. The CDR3 bases are TGTGCCAGCAGTGAAGAGGCGTGGGTCGGGACCCAGTACTTC. Encoded protein: CASSEEAWVGTQYF.

A remark on this clonotype: This clone may be a read error of a much larger clone one base away. This chain joins TRBV20-1 and TRBJ2-7; TRBD2 is a possible D gene (5 bases). This CDR3 has 14 residues. The V gene's germline CDR1 is DFQATT and CDR2 SNEGSKA (reference sequence). V was pared by 3 bases and J by 0 bases, with 12 bases between. The DNA of the CDR3 is TGCAGTGCTAGGAGGGTACGGGCCTCCTACGAGCAGTACTTC. Residues: CSARRVRASYEQYF.

The rearrangement uses TRBV5-6 and TRBJ1-2; D may be TRBD1 (6 bases). Trimming took 0 bases from V and 3 from J, leaving 12 bases between them. Germline V gene data show CDR1 as SGHDT and CDR2 as YYEEEE. This CDR3 has 15 amino acids. The CDR3: CASSLAGGLDYGYTF. The CDR3 nucleotides read TGTGCCAGCAGCTTGGCCGGGGGGCTGGACTATGGCTACACCTTC.

The gene calls are TRBV27 and TRBJ1-2; TRBD1 agrees at 9 bases. Germline V lookup: CDR1 MNHEY, CDR2 SMNVEV (reference sequence). The CDR3 has 15 residues. The J segment lost 8 bases and the V segment lost 5 bases, leaving 12 bases of the junction unmatched. Written as DNA, the CDR3 is TGTGCCAGCAGTCTCGTCCGCGGGACAGGGTTGGGCTACACCTTC. Residues: CASSLVRGTGLGYTF.

This clonotype was counted at least ten times. The rearrangement uses TRBV29-1 and TRBJ1-5; 9 nucleotides align to TRBD1. The CDR3 consists of 16 residues. Germline CDR1 SQVTM, CDR2 ANQGSEA. Unmatched junction bases numbered 4, after V lost 0 bases and J lost 1 base. The CDR3 DNA sequence: TGCAGCGTTGAAGATCTCACAGGGGGCAGCAATCAGCCCCAGCATTTT. Its protein product is CSVEDLTGGSNQPQHF.

This clonotype was picked up many times. This sequence joins TRBV10-3 and TRBJ1-1; 9 bases are shared with TRBD1. The germline V gene encodes CDR1 ENHRY and CDR2 SYGVKD. V lost 9 bases to trimming and J lost 3 bases; unmatched junction nucleotides: 5. This CDR3 region has 13 residues. The CDR3 region is CAIRTGEDTEAFF. Written as DNA, the CDR3 is TGTGCCATTAGGACAGGGGAGGACACTGAAGCTTTCTTT.

In this sample, this clonotype turned up many times. The chain carries TRBV5-1 and TRBJ2-1, with 10 bases aligning to TRBD2. The J segment lost 2 bases and the V segment lost 0 bases, leaving 5 bases of the junction unmatched. Looked up from germline, CDR1 is SGHRS and CDR2 is YFSETQ. CDR3 length: 17 residues. CDR3 coding DNA: TGCGCCAGCAGCTTGGCCCCTAGCGGGAGCCCCTACAATGAGCAGTTCTTC. Residues: CASSLAPSGSPYNEQFF.

This clonotype showed up many times. This chain uses TRBV20-1 with TRBJ1-1, with TRBD1 matching over 8 bases. The CDR3 spans 12 residues. V shed 3 bases and J 7 bases; nucleotides not matched to a gene: 4. Germline CDR1 and CDR2: DFQATT and SNEGSKA (reference sequence). The CDR3 DNA reads TGCAGTGCTAGGGGGACAGGCGTTGAAGCTTTCTTT. Protein product: CSARGTGVEAFF.

This clonotype was counted only a few times. The chain couples TRBV18 to TRBJ2-3, with 9 bases identical to TRBD2. Germline V gives CDR1 KGHSH, CDR2 LQKENI. The CDR3 is made up of 20 amino acids. V shed 2 bases and J 2 bases; nucleotides not matched to a gene: 17. The CDR3 nucleotides read TGTGCCAGCTCACCAAGGCCGGGGGCGATCGGCGGGAGGGCCACAGATACGCAGTATTTT. Protein sequence: CASSPRPGAIGGRATDTQYF.

In its sample, this clonotype was seen many times. The CDR3 protein is CATSRREVGETQYF. Here the CDR3 DNA reads TGTGCCACCAGCAGGCGGGAGGTCGGGGAGACCCAGTACTTC. The rearrangement uses TRBV15 and TRBJ2-5; 8 bases are a match to TRBD2. Trimming cost V 3 bases and J 5 bases; bases outside gene matches: 5. CDR3 length: 14 residues. The V gene's germline CDR1 is LNHNV and CDR2 YYDKDF (reference sequence).

In its sample, this clonotype was seen many times. This chain uses TRBV7-9 with TRBJ2-1; 10 bases are a match to TRBD2. V lost 5 bases, J lost 2 bases, and 9 bases stayed unmatched. Germline lookup yields CDR1 SEHNR and CDR2 FQNEAQ (reference sequence). The CDR3 sequence is 17 residues long. CDR3 DNA: TGTGCCAGCAGCGATCCCCTAGCGGGAGCGACCTACAATGAGCAGTTCTTC. Its translation: CASSDPLAGATYNEQFF.

Ten or more counts support this clonotype. V usage is TRBV2 and J usage is TRBJ2-7, with 8 bases identical to TRBD1. This CDR3 has 12 residues. V lost 4 bases, J lost 6 bases, and 2 bases stayed unmatched. Germline V lookup: CDR1 SNHLY, CDR2 FYNNEI. The CDR3 loop is CASSADRGEQYF. The CDR3 DNA reads TGTGCCAGCAGTGCCGACAGGGGCGAGCAGTACTTC.